These 13 T cell receptor beta chains were all obtained from the same sample, sequenced in a study of cytomegalovirus exposure and HLA in healthy donors. Researchers ran the PCR with 60 Vbeta and 13 Jbeta primers. This table comes from immunoSEQ multiplex PCR, and its TCRdb copy is limited to in-frame clones, with some not included. The sample includes about 110,000 clones, around 75% of them seen just once. The sample comprised PBMCs. Receptor source: a female donor in good health and CMV-seronegative.

This chain joins TRBV6-6 and TRBJ2-2; 12 bases fit TRBD1. The CDR3 contains 14 residues. In germline, CDR1 is MNHNY, CDR2 SVGAGI (reference sequence). V was pared by 6 bases and J by 6 bases, with 2 bases of the junction left unmatched. The CDR3 bases are TGTGCCAGCAGGGGACAGGGGGCTGCCGGGGAGCTGTTTTTT. Protein: CASRGQGAAGELFF.

The chain uses TRBV30 and TRBJ2-3, with TRBD2 matching over 11 bases. Per germline, CDR1 GTSNPN and CDR2 SVGIG (reference sequence). Germline trimming cut 2 bases from V and 3 bases from J; bases unmatched to any gene: 4. The CDR3 loop spans 15 amino acids. The CDR3 DNA sequence: TGTGCCTGGAGTATACCTAGCGGGAGGACAGATACGCAGTATTTT. Amino acids: CAWSIPSGRTDTQYF.

This clone was seen just once. This rearrangement joins TRBV15 to TRBJ2-3; 8 nucleotides line up with TRBD2. Germline values: CDR1 LNHNV, CDR2 YYDKDF (reference sequence). There are 17 residues in the CDR3. After removal of 5 bases from V and 3 bases from J, the junction contained 13 bases not matched to a gene. CDR3 sequence reads: CATSWTHGGRSTDTQYF. The CDR3 DNA reads TGTGCCACCAGCTGGACTCATGGCGGGAGGAGTACAGATACGCAGTATTTT.

The V call is TRBV5-4, the J call TRBJ1-4; 9 bases fit TRBD1. CDR1 is SGHNT, CDR2 YYREEE, per germline (reference sequence). The CDR3 runs 14 residues. After removal of 3 bases from V and 8 bases from J, the junction contained 5 bases not matched to a gene. CDR3 sequence reads: CASSSTGGREKLFF. The CDR3 nucleotides read TGTGCCAGCAGCTCGACAGGGGGACGAGAAAAACTGTTTTTT.

This chain connects TRBV2 to TRBJ1-2; a possible D gene is TRBD1 (5 bases). This CDR3 region has 16 residues. CDR1 and CDR2 (germline): SNHLY, FYNNEI. Between the trimmed V and J ends, which lost 9 bases and 0 bases, there was a span of 20 bases. CDR3 region: CASTNPGFGANYGYTF. CDR3 bases: TGTGCCAGTACTAATCCAGGGTTCGGAGCTAACTATGGCTACACCTTC.

The J gene is TRBJ1-2, the V gene TRBV5-1; TRBD1 matches at 7 bases. J lost 5 bases, V lost 4 bases, and 8 bases had no gene match. The CDR3 contains 14 residues. Germline V CDR1 and CDR2: SGHRS, YFSETQ. The CDR3 coding sequence is TGCGCCAGCAGCCCGGGACAGCCTCTTTATGGCTACACCTTC. It codes for CASSPGQPLYGYTF.

This clone has only a few counts. This chain connects TRBV5-1 to TRBJ2-1; 12 bases are a match to TRBD2. The CDR3 is 15 residues long. Germline V gene lookup returns CDR1 SGHRS and CDR2 YFSETQ. With V trimmed by 2 bases and J by 6 bases, 3 bases remained unmatched. The CDR3 region has the DNA TGCGCCAGCAGCTTTCAGACTAGCGGGAGCAATGAGCAGTTCTTC. Its protein is CASSFQTSGSNEQFF.

V and J are TRBV7-2 and TRBJ2-1; TRBD2 might be the D (6 bases). The germline V gene encodes CDR1 SGHTA and CDR2 FQGNSA. This CDR3 spans 15 amino acids. Trimming shortened V by 0 bases and J by 8 bases, and 14 bases separated the two germline ends. The CDR3 sequence: CASSLASGGVDEQFF. DNA of the CDR3: TGTGCCAGCAGCTTAGCGAGCGGAGGGGTCGATGAGCAGTTCTTC. Looking up the rest from reference TRBV7-2 and TRBJ2-1 gives the full variable domain: GAGVSQSPSNKVTEKGKDVELRCDPISGHTALYWYRQSLGQGLEFLIYFQGNSAPDKSGLPSDRFSAERTGGSVSTLTIQRTQQEDSAVYLCASSLASGGVDEQFFGPGTRLTVL.

The J gene is TRBJ2-3, the V gene TRBV11-2, with 8 bases aligning to TRBD1. Germline values: CDR1 SGHAT, CDR2 FQNNGV. This CDR3 region has 15 residues. V trimming: 5 bases; J trimming: 2 bases; junction bases outside the gene matches: 6. CDR3 in amino acids: CASSTWTGITDTQYF. As DNA, the CDR3 is TGTGCCAGCAGCACATGGACAGGGATCACAGATACGCAGTATTTT.

This chain joins TRBV5-6 and TRBJ2-1; possible D gene TRBD1, 6 bases. This CDR3 is built from 14 residues. CDR1 is SGHDT, CDR2 YYEEEE, per germline. The V gene lost 2 bases and the J gene lost 9 bases, with 15 bases spanning the gap. In DNA, the CDR3 is TGTGCCAGCAGCTTAGCAGGGGTCTTGGGTGAGCAGTTCTTC. It is translated as CASSLAGVLGEQFF.

The genes are TRBV7-6 and TRBJ2-2; 11 nucleotides agree with TRBD1. Germline assignment: CDR1 SGHVS and CDR2 FNYEAQ. V was clipped by 5 bases and J by 4 bases; unmatched bases: 12. The CDR3 spans 18 residues. The CDR3 coding sequence is TGTGCCAGCAGCCCTCCCGAGGACAGGGGGCGTGGCACCGGGGAGCTGTTTTTT. Its translation: CASSPPEDRGRGTGELFF.

The chain has TRBV5-4 and TRBJ2-5; D is perhaps TRBD2 (5 bases). Germline V gene sequence: CDR1 SGHNT, CDR2 YYREEE (reference sequence). V gave up 0 bases and J gave up 2 bases, with 11 bases separating them. This CDR3 spans 15 amino acids. Here the CDR3 DNA reads TGTGCCAGCAGCTTGGGGGCTAGCACACAAGAGACCCAGTACTTC. Its protein product is CASSLGASTQETQYF.

The chain couples TRBV19 to TRBJ1-2; a weak D match, TRBD1 (5 bases). The V gene's germline CDR1 is LNHDA and CDR2 SQIVND (reference sequence). There are 15 residues in the CDR3. Between the trimmed V and J ends, which lost 6 bases and 6 bases, there was a span of 20 bases. This CDR3 is CASRLRGRLDHGYTF. In nucleotides, the CDR3 is TGTGCCAGTAGATTAAGGGGCAGGTTGGACCATGGCTACACCTTC. Full variable domain (missing parts from reference TRBV19 and TRBJ1-2): DGGITQSPKYLFRKEGQNVTLSCEQNLNHDAMYWYRQDPGQGLRLIYYSQIVNDFQKGDIAEGYSVSREKKESFPLTVTSAQKNPTAFYLCASRLRGRLDHGYTFGSGTRLTVV.